Below, 19 T cell receptor beta chains from the same sample are listed, as sequenced in a study of shared clonotypes between healthy human individuals. As defined, naive CD8 cells were CD45RO-negative and positively selected for CCR7, with terminally differentiated effector memory CD45RA+ cells excluded. Method: immunoSEQ multiplex PCR; TCRdb's copy keeps in-frame clones and lacks some. Of nearly 600,000 clones detected, 95% to 96% appear once; the ten largest clones hold 0.095% to 0.12%. Sequences were obtained from naive CD8+ T cells sorted from blood. All receptors derive from a woman aged 25-40 years in good health.

The rearrangement uses TRBV30 and TRBJ2-7; TRBD2 is a possible D gene (6 bases). Per the germline V gene, CDR1 is GTSNPN and CDR2 is SVGIG (reference sequence). V shed 3 bases and J shed 3 bases, with 15 bases lying between them. This CDR3 has 14 residues. The CDR3 is CAWSPGLGYYEQYF. In DNA, the CDR3 is TGTGCCTGGAGCCCGGGACTGGGATACTACGAGCAGTACTTC.

The chain links TRBV9 to TRBJ1-2, with D unresolved. CDR1 and CDR2 (germline): SGDLS, YYNGEE. The CDR3 length is 16 residues. The V end was cut by 4 bases, the J end by 0 bases, with 16 bases between. The chain's CDR3 is CASSSEVSASNYGYTF. DNA of the CDR3: TGTGCCAGCAGCTCAGAAGTATCAGCCTCTAACTATGGCTACACCTTC.

This sequence joins TRBV4-2 and TRBJ1-2; possibly TRBD1 for D (6 bases). The CDR3 length is 14 residues. V gave up 3 bases and J gave up 2 bases, with 10 bases separating them. Germline CDR1 is LGHNA and CDR2 is YNFKEQ. The CDR3: CASSHRGGNYGYTF. The DNA of the CDR3 is TGTGCCAGCAGCCACAGGGGCGGGAACTATGGCTACACCTTC.

Concerning this clone itself: A read error may account for a junction end that differs from germline. The chain links TRBV29-1 to TRBJ2-2; 9 bases align to TRBD1. CDR1 and CDR2 (germline): SQVTM, ANQGSEA. The CDR3 sequence is 14 residues long. The CDR3 coding sequence is TGCGGCGTAACCGGGACAGGGCCCACCGGGGAGCTGTTTTTT. Protein: CGVTGTGPTGELFF.

CDR3 sequence (DNA): TGTGCCAGCAGTATGGGGACCCACAACGAGCAGTACTTC. Protein sequence: CASSMGTHNEQYF. The V call is TRBV27, the J call TRBJ2-7; D possibly matches TRBD1 or TRBD2 (5 bases each). This CDR3 is built from 13 residues. V shed 5 bases and J shed 5 bases, with 13 bases lying between them. Germline CDR1 reads MNHEY; CDR2 reads SMNVEV (reference sequence).

This clone was found a few times. The chain combines TRBV28 with TRBJ2-5, with 11 bases fitting TRBD1. Germline V gene data show CDR1 as MDHEN and CDR2 as SYDVKM. The CDR3 contains 13 residues. Trimming cost V 6 bases and J 3 bases; bases outside gene matches: 0. CDR3 protein: CASRGQGEETQYF. The CDR3, as DNA: TGTGCCAGCAGGGGACAGGGGGAAGAGACCCAGTACTTC.

The chain uses TRBV9 and TRBJ2-2; D is ambiguous. The germline gives CDR1 SGDLS, CDR2 YYNGEE. Trimming pared 0 bases from V and 7 bases from J, leaving 19 bases between. This CDR3 contains 17 residues. CDR3 amino acids: CASSVEPDPSPGGELFF. The DNA of the CDR3 is TGTGCCAGCAGCGTAGAACCCGACCCTTCCCCCGGCGGGGAGCTGTTTTTT. Together with reference TRBV9 and TRBJ2-2, the CDR3 gives the full variable domain: DSGVTQTPKHLITATGQRVTLRCSPRSGDLSVYWYQQSLDQGLQFLIQYYNGEERAKGNILERFSAQQFPDLHSELNLSSLELGDSALYFCASSVEPDPSPGGELFFGEGSRLTVL.

The chain recombines TRBV7-9 with TRBJ2-1; D is perhaps TRBD2 (5 bases). Germline V gives CDR1 SEHNR, CDR2 FQNEAQ (reference sequence). The CDR3 runs to 16 residues. The germline V and J ends were trimmed by 5 bases and 1 base, with 15 bases remaining between them. The CDR3 DNA sequence: TGTGCCAGCAGCCCCAGCAGCGGCCGTTCCTACAATGAGCAGTTCTTC. This translates into CASSPSSGRSYNEQFF.

The genes are TRBV27 and TRBJ2-7; 11 bases align to TRBD2. Trimming at V came to 5 bases and at J to 7 bases, leaving 7 bases not matched to a gene. The germline gives CDR1 MNHEY, CDR2 SMNVEV (reference sequence). The CDR3 is 14 amino acids. CDR3 amino acids: CASSHLTSGEEQYF. The CDR3 bases are TGTGCCAGCAGTCACCTGACTAGCGGGGAAGAGCAGTACTTC.

V gene TRBV29-1 combines with J gene TRBJ1-1; tentative D call: TRBD1 (6 bases). Trimming left V 6 bases short and J 6 bases short, with 14 bases between. CDR3 size: 12 residues. Germline-derived CDR1 and CDR2 are SQVTM and ANQGSEA. CDR3 protein: CSVRGGAAEAFF. CDR3 DNA: TGCAGCGTCCGAGGGGGGGCGGCTGAAGCTTTCTTT.

This clone was seen once. The chain carries TRBV15 and TRBJ2-7; 7 bases match TRBD1. The V segment lost 2 bases and the J segment 1 base; nucleotides outside the gene matches: 8. The CDR3 consists of 16 residues. Germline assignment: CDR1 LNHNV and CDR2 YYDKDF (reference sequence). The CDR3 region has the DNA TGTGCCACCAGCAGAACCCATACAGGGGAATCCTACGAGCAGTACTTC. This translates into CATSRTHTGESYEQYF.

J is TRBJ2-7 and V is TRBV5-1; 8 bases line up with TRBD2. Germline CDR1 is SGHRS and CDR2 is YFSETQ. Trimming at V came to 2 bases and at J to 1 base, leaving 2 bases not matched to a gene. CDR3 length equals 14 residues. The CDR3 DNA sequence: TGCGCCAGCAGCTTTCGGGAGGGATCCTACGAGCAGTACTTC. Translating gives CASSFREGSYEQYF.

The CDR3 coding sequence is TGTGCCAGCAGTCACCTGGGGGGGGAGTTCCACAATGAGCAGTTCTTC. Its translation is CASSHLGGEFHNEQFF. J is TRBJ2-1 and V is TRBV27; the match to TRBD2 covers 7 bases. Per germline, CDR1 MNHEY and CDR2 SMNVEV (reference sequence). V lost 5 bases and J lost 5; bases outside the gene matches: 12. CDR3 length equals 16 residues.

The chain couples TRBV10-3 to TRBJ2-2, with no clear D. V lost 3 bases to trimming and J lost 2 bases, with 10 bases between them. The CDR3 runs to 15 residues. From germline, CDR1 is ENHRY and CDR2 SYGVKD. The CDR3 sequence: CAISDVLANTGELFF. In DNA form, the CDR3 reads TGTGCCATCAGTGACGTTCTGGCCAACACCGGGGAGCTGTTTTTT.

The V call is TRBV19, the J call TRBJ1-1, with D maybe TRBD1 (6 bases). In germline, CDR1 is LNHDA, CDR2 SQIVND (reference sequence). This CDR3 is built from 14 residues. V lost 5 bases, J lost 1 base, and 11 bases lay in between. The CDR3 reads CASSLQTGNTEAFF. CDR3 DNA: TGTGCCAGTAGTCTACAGACAGGGAACACTGAAGCTTTCTTT.

V usage is TRBV30 and J usage is TRBJ2-5, with D hard to call. The J call may be in error: the DNA end matches TRBJ2-7 better. The CDR3 has 13 amino acids. Per germline, CDR1 GTSNPN and CDR2 SVGIG (reference sequence). CDR3 in DNA: TGTGCCTGGATGGCGAGTAGTCGCTACGAGCAGTACTTC. The encoded protein is CAWMASSRYEQYF.

This clone has just a few counts. The J gene is TRBJ2-5, the V gene TRBV30; TRBD2 is a possible D gene (5 bases). The germline V and J ends were trimmed by 2 bases and 2 bases, with 15 bases remaining between them. Per the germline V gene, CDR1 is GTSNPN and CDR2 is SVGIG (reference sequence). The CDR3 is 15 residues long. The CDR3 protein is CAWSPSDLLQETQYF. Here the CDR3 DNA reads TGTGCCTGGAGTCCCTCGGACTTGTTACAAGAGACCCAGTACTTC.

V and J are TRBV7-2 and TRBJ2-7; the match to TRBD1 covers 8 bases. The CDR3 runs to 14 residues. In germline, CDR1 is SGHTA, CDR2 FQGNSA. V trimming: 6 bases; J trimming: 3 bases; junction bases outside the gene matches: 7. CDR3 in amino acids: CASSFTGTGYEQYF. The CDR3, as DNA: TGTGCCAGCAGTTTTACCGGGACAGGCTACGAGCAGTACTTC.

The chain couples TRBV5-1 to TRBJ2-1; 10 positions agree with TRBD2. After removal of 0 bases from V and 6 bases from J, the junction contained 15 bases not matched to a gene. The CDR3 covers 19 residues. In germline, CDR1 is SGHRS, CDR2 YFSETQ. Here the CDR3 reads CASSLGASGSITLSNEQFF. The CDR3 DNA reads TGCGCCAGCAGCTTGGGAGCTAGCGGGAGTATAACCCTCTCCAATGAGCAGTTCTTC.